The 30 T cell receptor beta chains listed next were all sequenced from one sample in a study of OX40 agonist ivuxolimab in advanced cancers. This table comes from immunoSEQ multiplex PCR, and its TCRdb copy is limited to in-frame clones, with some not included. The table includes roughly 70,000 clones, roughly nine tenths detected once. The sample here was CD4+ or CD8+ T cells sorted from blood, taken in a trial of the OX40 agonist ivuxolimab. These receptors were taken from an adult with an advanced solid tumor such as melanoma, head and neck, liver or kidney cancer.

This clone was picked up one time. The V gene is TRBV7-9, the J gene TRBJ2-3, with TRBD2 identical over 11 bases. This CDR3 is 16 amino acids long. Trimming removed 5 bases from V and 1 base from J; junction bases left unmatched: 5. Germline lookup yields CDR1 SEHNR and CDR2 FQNEAQ (reference sequence). The CDR3 DNA follows: TGTGCCAGCAGCCTTTTAGCGGGAGGGGGCACAGATACGCAGTATTTT. Its translation is CASSLLAGGGTDTQYF.

The chain joins TRBV19 to TRBJ1-3, with TRBD1 matching over 12 bases. J lost 0 bases, V lost 1 base, and 4 bases had no gene match. Germline lookup yields CDR1 LNHDA and CDR2 SQIVND (reference sequence). The CDR3 is 18 amino acids. CDR3: CASSIAGTGGLSGNTIYF. The CDR3 DNA reads as TGTGCCAGTAGTATAGCTGGGACAGGGGGCCTCTCTGGAAACACCATATATTTT. Full variable domain (remainder filled in from reference TRBV19 and TRBJ1-3): DGGITQSPKYLFRKEGQNVTLSCEQNLNHDAMYWYRQDPGQGLRLIYYSQIVNDFQKGDIAEGYSVSREKKESFPLTVTSAQKNPTAFYLCASSIAGTGGLSGNTIYFGEGSWLTVV.

The rearrangement uses TRBV9 and TRBJ2-2; 13 bases line up with TRBD2. Germline lookup yields CDR1 SGDLS and CDR2 YYNGEE. V lost 4 bases and J lost 5; bases outside the gene matches: 5. The length of the CDR3 is 16 residues. The CDR3 nucleotides read TGTGCCAGCAGCACCGGACTAGCGGGAGTTACCGGGGAGCTGTTTTTT. As protein: CASSTGLAGVTGELFF.

The chain combines TRBV19 with TRBJ1-5; 7 bases are shared with TRBD1. Germline V lookup: CDR1 LNHDA, CDR2 SQIVND (reference sequence). The CDR3 loop spans 16 amino acids. V was pared by 6 bases and J by 2 bases, with 10 bases of the junction left unmatched. Here the CDR3 DNA reads TGTGCCAGTAGGACAGGGCGCACGAATGGCAATCAGCCCCAGCATTTT. It yields the protein CASRTGRTNGNQPQHF. Supplemented by reference TRBV19 and TRBJ1-5, the full variable domain reads DGGITQSPKYLFRKEGQNVTLSCEQNLNHDAMYWYRQDPGQGLRLIYYSQIVNDFQKGDIAEGYSVSREKKESFPLTVTSAQKNPTAFYLCASRTGRTNGNQPQHFGDGTRLSIL.

This rearrangement joins TRBV19 to TRBJ2-1, with 14 bases identical to TRBD2. Unmatched junction bases numbered 13, after V lost 3 bases and J lost 9 bases. The CDR3 consists of 18 residues. The germline V gene has CDR1 LNHDA and CDR2 SQIVND (reference sequence). Here the CDR3 reads CASSIQFTTSGRAAEQFF. CDR3 DNA: TGTGCCAGTAGTATCCAATTTACGACTAGCGGGAGGGCCGCTGAGCAGTTCTTC.

The CDR3 is CASSLVGGNEKLFF. CDR3 coding DNA: TGTGCCAGCAGTTTAGTGGGGGGGAATGAAAAACTGTTTTTT. J is TRBJ1-4 and V is TRBV27; D might be TRBD1 (5 bases). The germline V and J ends were trimmed by 2 bases and 5 bases, with 9 bases remaining between them. Germline V CDR1 and CDR2: MNHEY, SMNVEV (reference sequence). This CDR3 has 14 amino acids.

The chain employs TRBV2 and TRBJ2-5; D unclear. Germline assignment: CDR1 SNHLY and CDR2 FYNNEI. The CDR3 sequence is 15 residues long. V was shortened by 6 bases and J by 12 bases, with 26 bases between the two germline ends. The DNA for the CDR3 is TGTGCCAGCAGCCCTTGGTCATCTACGATTAAGAAAAAGTACTTC. It is translated as CASSPWSSTIKKKYF.

The rearrangement links TRBV5-1 to TRBJ2-2; D is possibly TRBD2 (7 bases). The CDR3 consists of 15 residues. Germline-derived CDR1 and CDR2 are SGHRS and YFSETQ. Trimming took off 0 bases at V and 2 bases at J, with 8 bases between the two ends. DNA for the CDR3: TGCGCCAGCAGCTTGGCGGGGGGCAACACCGGGGAGCTGTTTTTT. This encodes CASSLAGGNTGELFF.

This clone was observed a handful of times. The gene calls are TRBV19 and TRBJ1-5, with 8 bases matching TRBD1. The CDR3 runs 17 residues. The germline V gene encodes CDR1 LNHDA and CDR2 SQIVND (reference sequence). Trimming took 3 bases from V and 0 from J; bases not matched to a gene: 7. The CDR3 DNA reads TGTGCCAGTAGTATTGGGACAGGTGCGAATAGCAATCAGCCCCAGCATTTT. It is translated as CASSIGTGANSNQPQHF.

The chain uses TRBV5-1 and TRBJ1-4; D is undetermined. Trimming removed 0 bases at V and 0 bases at J, with 9 bases between. Germline V CDR1 and CDR2: SGHRS, YFSETQ. The CDR3 is made up of 16 amino acids. The CDR3: CASSLAPTSTNEKLFF. CDR3 in DNA: TGCGCCAGCAGCTTGGCCCCGACTTCAACTAATGAAAAACTGTTTTTT. Full variable domain (rest looked up from reference TRBV5-1 and TRBJ1-4): KAGVTQTPRYLIKTRGQQVTLSCSPISGHRSVSWYQQTPGQGLQFLFEYFSETQRNKGNFPGRFSGRQFSNSRSEMNVSTLELGDSALYLCASSLAPTSTNEKLFFGSGTQLSVL.

The chain carries TRBV7-9 and TRBJ2-1; D unclear. The CDR3 covers 15 residues. The V gene lost 2 bases and the J gene lost 6 bases, with 14 bases spanning the gap. The germline gives CDR1 SEHNR, CDR2 FQNEAQ (reference sequence). CDR3 in amino acids: CASSLTNFLGNEQFF. CDR3 bases: TGTGCCAGCAGCTTAACTAATTTCCTCGGCAATGAGCAGTTCTTC.

The chain couples TRBV25-1 to TRBJ1-1; 9 bases are a match to TRBD1. CDR3 size: 15 residues. J was trimmed by 5 bases and V by 1 base; bases with no gene match: 5. From germline, CDR1 is MGHDK and CDR2 SYGVNS. CDR3 DNA sequence: TGTGCCAGCAGTGAATGGGGACAGGGTTTTACTGAAGCTTTCTTT. Its translation: CASSEWGQGFTEAFF. The variable domain in full, with the rest retrieved from reference TRBV25-1 and TRBJ1-1, is EADIYQTPRYLVIGTGKKITLECSQTMGHDKMYWYQQDPGMELHLIHYSYGVNSTEKGDLSSESTVSRIRTEHFPLTLESARPSHTSQYLCASSEWGQGFTEAFFGQGTRLTVV.

The rearrangement links TRBV9 to TRBJ2-2; 12 nucleotides align to TRBD2. CDR1 is SGDLS, CDR2 YYNGEE, per germline. CDR3 length: 18 residues. V lost 0 bases, J lost 3 bases, and 6 bases stayed unmatched. Here the CDR3 DNA reads TGTGCCAGCAGCGTAGGGCTAGCGGGAGGGCCGGACACCGGGGAGCTGTTTTTT. Its protein product is CASSVGLAGGPDTGELFF.

V is TRBV19 and J is TRBJ1-1, with D maybe TRBD1 (6 bases). The CDR3 contains 14 residues. The germline CDR1 and CDR2 sequences are LNHDA and SQIVND (reference sequence). V was shortened by 2 bases and J by 2 bases, with 9 bases between the two germline ends. The CDR3 DNA follows: TGTGCCAGTAGTATAACAGGGACCAACACTGAAGCTTTCTTT. Its protein is CASSITGTNTEAFF.

The chain has TRBV10-3 and TRBJ1-2; tentatively, D is TRBD1 (5 bases). Per germline, CDR1 ENHRY and CDR2 SYGVKD. Deletions cut 7 bases from V and 1 base from J, with 16 bases between. This CDR3 has 15 amino acids. CDR3 loop: CAIKAGGEFNYGYTF. CDR3 coding DNA: TGTGCCATCAAGGCAGGAGGGGAATTTAACTATGGCTACACCTTC.

This chain joins TRBV11-2 and TRBJ1-2; D gene unclear. The germline V and J ends were trimmed by 2 bases and 2 bases, with 9 bases remaining between them. Germline lookup yields CDR1 SGHAT and CDR2 FQNNGV. The CDR3 contains 14 residues. CDR3 sequence (DNA): TGTGCCAGCAGCTTAAGGGTCACCAACTATGGCTACACCTTC. Translating gives CASSLRVTNYGYTF.

The chain couples TRBV5-1 to TRBJ1-3; 7 bases are a match to TRBD1. The CDR3 is 16 amino acids. CDR1 is SGHRS and CDR2 is YFSETQ in the germline V gene. The J segment lost 9 bases and the V segment lost 4 bases, leaving 16 bases of the junction unmatched. The CDR3 spells CASSGLGDSSSSTIYF. CDR3 sequence (DNA): TGCGCCAGCAGCGGGCTCGGGGACAGTTCATCTAGCACCATATATTTT.

J is TRBJ2-2 and V is TRBV11-1; D gene unclear. V was cut by 2 bases and J by 1 base, with 5 bases left in between. The germline CDR1 and CDR2 sequences are SGHAT and FQDESV (reference sequence). The CDR3 sequence is 14 residues long. CDR3 protein: CASSLQLNTGELFF. For the CDR3, the DNA is TGTGCCAGCAGCTTACAGTTGAACACCGGGGAGCTGTTTTTT.

This sequence joins TRBV7-8 and TRBJ1-5; the match to TRBD1 covers 7 bases. The CDR3 totals 15 residues. Germline CDR1 and CDR2: SGHVS and FQNEAQ. V was clipped by 4 bases and J by 4 bases; unmatched bases: 7. CDR3 protein: CASSSRDRLNQPQHF. CDR3 in DNA: TGTGCCAGCAGCTCCCGGGACAGATTAAATCAGCCCCAGCATTTT.

V is TRBV5-1 and J is TRBJ2-1, with TRBD2 matching 12 bases. Losses at the gene ends were 3 bases for V and 10 bases for J; bases not matched to a gene: 11. CDR1 and CDR2 from the germline V gene are SGHRS and YFSETQ. The CDR3 is 16 residues long. CDR3 sequence (DNA): TGCGCCAGCAGCTCAGGACTAGCGGGACCCTACTTAGAGCAGTTCTTC. It codes for CASSSGLAGPYLEQFF.

In DNA form, the CDR3 reads TGCAGCGTTGAACTAGCGAACACCGGGGAGCTGTTTTTT. Protein product: CSVELANTGELFF. The chain couples TRBV29-1 to TRBJ2-2; D not resolved. This CDR3 region has 13 residues. The V gene lost 2 bases and the J gene lost 0 bases, with 4 bases spanning the gap. Germline V gene data show CDR1 as SQVTM and CDR2 as ANQGSEA.

The chain recombines TRBV9 with TRBJ1-2; D might be TRBD1 (5 bases). The germline gives CDR1 SGDLS, CDR2 YYNGEE. Trimming removed 0 bases from V and 8 bases from J, with 14 bases in between. The CDR3 has 14 amino acids. In DNA form, the CDR3 reads TGTGCCAGCAGCGTAGTCAGGGAATCAAGCGGCTACACCTTC. It codes for CASSVVRESSGYTF.

The rearrangement links TRBV18 to TRBJ2-1, with 7 bases aligning to TRBD1. V shed 6 bases and J 4 bases; nucleotides not matched to a gene: 6. Looked up from germline, CDR1 is KGHSH and CDR2 is LQKENI. The length of the CDR3 is 14 residues. The CDR3 protein is CASSAGTVYNEQFF. The CDR3, as DNA: TGTGCCAGCTCCGCCGGGACAGTGTACAATGAGCAGTTCTTC. Full variable domain (missing parts from reference TRBV18 and TRBJ2-1): NAGVMQNPRHLVRRRGQEARLRCSPMKGHSHVYWYRQLPEEGLKFMVYLQKENIIDESGMPKERFSAEFPKEGPSILRIQQVVRGDSAAYFCASSAGTVYNEQFFGPGTRLTVL.

This clone was found once. This sequence joins TRBV6-5 and TRBJ2-5; 7 bases map to TRBD2. The CDR3 consists of 14 residues. Germline V gene sequence: CDR1 MNHEY, CDR2 SVGAGI. V lost 0 bases, J lost 2 bases, and 0 bases stayed unmatched. Written as DNA, the CDR3 is TGTGCCAGCAGTTACTCGGGGGGGCAAGAGACCCAGTACTTC. It yields the protein CASSYSGGQETQYF.

The rearrangement joins TRBV7-3 to TRBJ1-1, with D maybe TRBD1 (5 bases). This CDR3 spans 13 amino acids. Germline CDR1 and CDR2: SGHTA and FQGTGA. Deletions cut 1 base from V and 7 bases from J, with 10 bases between. CDR3: CASSLNPGGEAFF. The CDR3 nucleotides are TGTGCCAGCAGCTTAAATCCCGGGGGTGAAGCTTTCTTT.

This clone came up once. This chain joins TRBV28 and TRBJ1-5; D gene ambiguous. CDR1 is MDHEN, CDR2 SYDVKM, per germline. The V end lost 5 bases, the J end lost 2 bases, and 7 bases lay between the germline ends. This CDR3 is 13 amino acids long. The CDR3 DNA sequence: TGTGCCAGCAGTATCCTGGGCAATCAGCCCCAGCATTTT. This translates into CASSILGNQPQHF.

The chain links TRBV13 to TRBJ2-7; 8 nucleotides match TRBD2. The CDR3 sequence is 15 residues long. The V gene end was trimmed by 4 bases and the J gene end by 3 bases; junction bases not matched to a gene: 8. Germline assignment: CDR1 PRHDT and CDR2 FYEKMQ (reference sequence). Here the CDR3 reads CASSSVSGTHYEQYF. DNA for the CDR3: TGTGCCAGCAGCTCGGTTAGCGGGACGCACTACGAGCAGTACTTC.

The rearrangement links TRBV5-1 to TRBJ1-5; D is possibly TRBD1 (5 bases). CDR3 size: 16 residues. With 4 bases removed from V and 3 bases from J, the gap between germline ends came to 17 bases. CDR1 and CDR2 (germline): SGHRS, YFSETQ. The CDR3 DNA follows: TGCGCCAGCAGCAGAGAACCAGGGAGCTCCAATCAGCCCCAGCATTTT. Translating gives CASSREPGSSNQPQHF.

The chain carries TRBV19 and TRBJ2-7, with 11 bases matching TRBD2. The CDR3 contains 15 residues. CDR1 is LNHDA and CDR2 is SQIVND in the germline V gene (reference sequence). The trim removed 9 bases at V and 3 bases at J, leaving 10 bases unmatched. The CDR3 sequence is CASSGTLAGGYEQYF. As DNA, the CDR3 is TGTGCCAGCTCGGGGACCCTAGCGGGAGGCTACGAGCAGTACTTC.

This chain connects TRBV5-5 to TRBJ1-2; 8 nucleotides match TRBD1. CDR3 length: 15 residues. The V gene's germline CDR1 is SGHKS and CDR2 YYEKEE (reference sequence). The V segment lost 6 bases and the J segment 0 bases; nucleotides outside the gene matches: 7. The CDR3 region has the DNA TGTGCCAGCACCGTCCAGGGGGCTTCTAACTATGGCTACACCTTC. This translates into CASTVQGASNYGYTF.